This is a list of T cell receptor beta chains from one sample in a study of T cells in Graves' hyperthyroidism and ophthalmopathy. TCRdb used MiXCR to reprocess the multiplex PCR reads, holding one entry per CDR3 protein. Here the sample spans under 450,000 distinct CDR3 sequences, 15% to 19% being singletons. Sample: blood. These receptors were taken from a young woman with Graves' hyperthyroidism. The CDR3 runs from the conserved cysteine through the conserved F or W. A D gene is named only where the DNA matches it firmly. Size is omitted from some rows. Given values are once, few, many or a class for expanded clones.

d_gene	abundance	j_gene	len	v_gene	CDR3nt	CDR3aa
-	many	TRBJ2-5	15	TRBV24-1	TGTGCCACCAGTGACGTGGACACGTACCAAGAGACCCAGTACTTC	CATSDVDTYQETQYF
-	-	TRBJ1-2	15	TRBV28	TGTGCCAGCAGGATATTGACAGATAGAAACTATGGCTACACCTTC	CASRILTDRNYGYTF
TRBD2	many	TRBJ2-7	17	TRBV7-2	TGTGCCAGCAGCAGAGGGATCGGTGAGGCGGGAGGGCACGAGCAGTACTTC	CASSRGIGEAGGHEQYF
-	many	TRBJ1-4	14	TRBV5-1	TGCGCCAGCAGCTTTCCCGGCGAGAATGAAAAACTGTTTTTT	CASSFPGENEKLFF
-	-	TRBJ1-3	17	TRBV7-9	TGTGCCAGCAGCTTAGGCAGGGGCCGATCCTCTGGAAACACCATATATTTT	CASSLGRGRSSGNTIYF
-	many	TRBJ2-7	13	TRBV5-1	TGCGCCAGCAAGGGCTACCTCTCCTACGAGCAGTACTTC	CASKGYLSYEQYF
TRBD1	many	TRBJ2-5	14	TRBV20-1	TGCAGTGCTAGTGGGGGGACAGGGGGAGAGACCCAGTACTTC	CSASGGTGGETQYF
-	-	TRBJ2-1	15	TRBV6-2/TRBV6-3	TGTGCCAGCAGTTACGTCGGGAGCCCCTACAATGAGCAGTTCTTC	CASSYVGSPYNEQFF
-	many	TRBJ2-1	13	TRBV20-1	TGCAGTGCTGGCGGAGGGGAGGCGTTCGAGCAGTTCTTC	CSAGGGEAFEQFF
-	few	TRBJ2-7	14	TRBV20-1	TGCAGTGCTAGAGATCGCTCACGGTCCTACGAGCAGTACTTC	CSARDRSRSYEQYF
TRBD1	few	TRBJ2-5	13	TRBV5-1	TGCGCCAGCAGCTTGGAGTCAGGGGGGACCCAGTACTTC	CASSLESGGTQYF
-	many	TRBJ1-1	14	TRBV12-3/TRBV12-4	TGTGCCAGCAGTTTCCCGGGCATGAACACTGAAGCTTTCTTT	CASSFPGMNTEAFF
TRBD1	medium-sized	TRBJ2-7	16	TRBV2	TGTGCCAGCAGTTCCTCTCCGGGACAGCGCCCTTACGAGCAGTACTTC	CASSSSPGQRPYEQYF
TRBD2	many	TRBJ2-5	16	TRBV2	TGTGCCAGCAGTGACGGACTAGCGGGGGCTCAAGAGACCCAGTACTTC	CASSDGLAGAQETQYF
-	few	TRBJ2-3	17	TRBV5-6	TGTGCCAGCAGCTCCCCTGGGAGACAGCGGAACACAGATACGCAGTATTTT	CASSSPGRQRNTDTQYF
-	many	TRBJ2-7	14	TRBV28	TGTGCCAGCAGTTTAAAAGGGGGACCCTACGAGCAGTACTTC	CASSLKGGPYEQYF
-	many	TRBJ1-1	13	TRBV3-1	TGTGCCAGCAGCCAAGACCTTGGGGTTGAAGCTTTCTTT	CASSQDLGVEAFF
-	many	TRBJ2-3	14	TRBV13	TGTGCCAGCAGCTTAGCGACTAACCCAGATACGCAGTATTTT	CASSLATNPDTQYF
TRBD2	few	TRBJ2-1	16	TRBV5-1	TGCGCCAGCAGCTTGGCGAGCGGGAACTCCTACAATGAGCAGTTCTTC	CASSLASGNSYNEQFF
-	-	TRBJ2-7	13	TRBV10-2	TGCGCCAGCAAGGCACAGGGGAGGGGCGAGCAGTACTTC	CASKAQGRGEQYF
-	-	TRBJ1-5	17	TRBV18	TGTGCCAGCTCGTCAAGTATGGGAAGGGCGGGCGATCAGCCCCAGCATTTT	CASSSSMGRAGDQPQHF
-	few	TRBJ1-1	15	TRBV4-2	TGTGCCAGCAGCCAAGATCGGGGGGGGAACACTGAAGCTTTCTTT	CASSQDRGGNTEAFF
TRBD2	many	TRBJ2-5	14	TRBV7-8	TGTGCCAGCAGCTTAATGGTAGCGGGGGAGACCCAGTACTTC	CASSLMVAGETQYF
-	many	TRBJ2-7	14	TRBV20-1	TGCAGTGCTAGAGAGGTAGAGGGGTGGTACGAGCAGTACTTC	CSAREVEGWYEQYF
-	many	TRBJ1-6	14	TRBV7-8	TGTGCCAGCACCCTCATAAGTCGACAATCACCCCTCCACTTT	CASTLISRQSPLHF
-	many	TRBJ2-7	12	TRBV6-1	TGTGCCAGCAGTTACAGGCCCCCGGAGCAGTACTTC	CASSYRPPEQYF
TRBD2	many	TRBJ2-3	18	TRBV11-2	TGTGCCAGCAGTTCCCTCGGACTAGCGGGAGGGGACACAGATACGCAGTATTTT	CASSSLGLAGGDTDTQYF
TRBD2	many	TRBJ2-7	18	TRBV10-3	TGTGCCATCAGTGCCTTGGGACTAGCGGGGCGTACTATCTACGAGCAGTACTTC	CAISALGLAGRTIYEQYF
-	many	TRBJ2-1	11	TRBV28	TGTGCCAGCTCGGGACTCATTGAGCAGTTCTTC	CASSGLIEQFF
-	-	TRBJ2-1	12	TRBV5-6	TGTGCCAGCAGCTTTTCGGATGATGAGCAGTTCTTC	CASSFSDDEQFF
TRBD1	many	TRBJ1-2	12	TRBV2	TGTGCCAGCAGGACAGGGGACTATGGCTACACCTTC	CASRTGDYGYTF
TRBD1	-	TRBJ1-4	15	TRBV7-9	TGTGCCAGCAGCTGCCGGGACAGACCTCATGAAAAACTGTTTTTT	CASSCRDRPHEKLFF
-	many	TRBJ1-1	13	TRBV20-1	TGCAGTGCTAGGTCTGATATGAACACTGAAGCTTTCTTT	CSARSDMNTEAFF
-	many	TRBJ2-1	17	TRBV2	TGTGCCAGCAGTGAAATTGGGGGGAGGAGCTCCTACAATGAGCAGTTCTTC	CASSEIGGRSSYNEQFF
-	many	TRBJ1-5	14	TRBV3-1	TGTGCCAGCAGCCACTCAGGGTACAATCAGCCCCAGCATTTT	CASSHSGYNQPQHF
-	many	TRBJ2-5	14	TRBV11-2	TGTGCCAGCAGCTCGAGAGGCGTCCAAGAGACCCAGTACTTC	CASSSRGVQETQYF
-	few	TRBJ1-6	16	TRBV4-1	TGCGCCAGCAGCCAAGTAGGGTCCGGGGTCCCATATCCCCTCCACTTT	CASSQVGSGVPYPLHF
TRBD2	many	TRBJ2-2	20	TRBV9	TGTGCCAGCAGCGTAGCTGGGGCTAGCGGGGGGCCCTTAAACACCGGGGAGCTGTTTTTT	CASSVAGASGGPLNTGELFF
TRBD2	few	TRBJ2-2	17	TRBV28	TGTGCCAGTCTAGCGGGAGGCCCCTTGGGAGACACCGGGGAGCTGTTTTTT	CASLAGGPLGDTGELFF
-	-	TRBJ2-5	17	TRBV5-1	TGCGCCAGCAGCCCCAGGTCGGGGTCTAGGGGTGCAGAGACCCAGTACTTC	CASSPRSGSRGAETQYF
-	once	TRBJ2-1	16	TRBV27	TGTGCCAGCAGTTTGGGGACGGACACTAGCATAAATGAGCAGTTCTTC	CASSLGTDTSINEQFF
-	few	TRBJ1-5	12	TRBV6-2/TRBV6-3	TGTGCCAGCAATCCCCCCAATCAGCCCCAGCATTTT	CASNPPNQPQHF
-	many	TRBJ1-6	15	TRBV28	TGTGCCAGCAGTTTCCGGGACTCCTATAATTCACCCCTCCACTTT	CASSFRDSYNSPLHF
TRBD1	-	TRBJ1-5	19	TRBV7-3	TGTGCCAGCAGCCCCCAACGGACAGGGGGAAGCGGTAGCAATCAGCCCCAGCATTTT	CASSPQRTGGSGSNQPQHF
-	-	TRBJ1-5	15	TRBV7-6	TGTGCCAGCAGCCGCACTATGGGGGAGAGTCAGCCCCAGCATTTT	CASSRTMGESQPQHF
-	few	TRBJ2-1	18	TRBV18	TGTGCCAGCTCACCACTGATAGGAGGGGTGCTGTCCTACAATGAGCAGTTCTTC	CASSPLIGGVLSYNEQFF
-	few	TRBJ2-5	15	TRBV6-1	TGTGCCAGCAAAACGGGAGCGTCGGAGAGAGAGACCCAGTACTTC	CASKTGASERETQYF
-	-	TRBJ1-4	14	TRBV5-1	TGCGCCACTGGGAAGGGGACGACTAATGAAAAACTGTTTTTT	CATGKGTTNEKLFF
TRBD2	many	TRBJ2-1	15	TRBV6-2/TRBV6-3	TGTGCCAGCAGTCCGACTAGCGGGGGGGCCCATGAGCAGTTCTTC	CASSPTSGGAHEQFF
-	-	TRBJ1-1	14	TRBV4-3	TGCGCCAGCAGCCAAGATGGGGAGTACACTGAAGCTTTCTTT	CASSQDGEYTEAFF
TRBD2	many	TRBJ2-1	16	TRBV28	TGTGCCAGCAGTTTCCTAGCGGGACAACCTCCGGATGAGCAGTTCTTC	CASSFLAGQPPDEQFF
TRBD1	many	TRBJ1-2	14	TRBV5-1	TGCGCCAGCAGCTTGGAGACAGGGATGGGCGGCTACACCTTC	CASSLETGMGGYTF
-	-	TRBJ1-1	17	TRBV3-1	TGTGCCAGCAGCCAAGATGTACGGTGGCAGGTAAGCCCTGAAGCTTTCTTT	CASSQDVRWQVSPEAFF
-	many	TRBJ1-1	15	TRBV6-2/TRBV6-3	TGTGCCAGCACCAACGGTGGCAGCAAGAACACTGAAGCTTTCTTT	CASTNGGSKNTEAFF